This T cell receptor beta chain derives from a study of OX40 agonist ivuxolimab in advanced cancers. At the level of the whole study: Ivuxolimab, which targeted the costimulatory receptor OX40 (CD134), was an agonistic, fully human IgG2 monoclonal antibody. Of the 50 to 55 patients in dose escalation, approximately 20 had hepatocellular carcinoma, around 15 had melanoma, 9 had renal cell carcinoma and 9 had head and neck cancer. Three dose-escalation patients achieved partial responses, one with hepatocellular carcinoma and two with cutaneous melanoma. Intravenous ivuxolimab was administered to patients every 2 weeks at six dose levels: 0.01, 0.1, 0.3, 1.5, 3 and 10 mg/kg. Peripheral TCRbeta sequencing aimed to test whether ivuxolimab altered TCR sequence diversity and caused clonal T-cell expansion. Patients were allowed to have had prior anti-PD-1, anti-PD-L1 or anti-CTLA-4 therapy, and about 40% of the dose-escalation patients had been treated with checkpoint inhibitors. The paper describes the monotherapy dose-escalation part (N ≈ 52 patients) of the phase I trial of ivuxolimab. A male proportion of roughly 80% and a mean age of 60 years, ranging from about 23 to 79, were recorded for the dose-escalation cohort.

In regard to this clone: It lacks a known antigen. The input lacks base qualities; no much larger clone sits a single base away.

The CDR3 numbers 12 residues from cysteine through phenylalanine. The kept DNA is CDR3 alone, 36 bases in frame from the first base. The paper's findings and limits, for the study overall: Clonal expansion of both CD4+ and CD8+ blood T cells was observed from baseline to week 6 at doses 0.1 to 3.0 mg/kg. Partial responders in the 0.1-3.0 mg/kg groups had among the lowest normalized peripheral clonal expansion, especially among CD8+ T cells. Which antigens the clonally expanded peripheral T cells were specific for was not determined. After ivuxolimab, expanded clones were on average more numerous among CD8+ T cells than among CD4+ T cells. Low levels of normalized T-cell clonal expansion were also shown by some nonresponding patients.

Genomic DNA was extracted from sorted cells for sequencing of the TCRbeta CDR3 region. The immunoSEQ Assay was used for sequencing of TCRbeta CDR3 regions. Not all clones reach the TCRdb copy of this immuneACCESS table, which keeps in-frame sequences only. Checked studies attribute under half of the gap to unresolved V genes and leave the rest unexplained. This sample gives tens of thousands of clones in total; around 89% of them show up just once. The top ten clonotypes cover 11% of the sample. The trial excluded patients who had a history of autoimmune disease or were on systemic immunosuppression. In every dose cohort, peripheral blood was drawn for TCR sequencing at baseline, cycle 4 day 1, and cycle 7 day 1. Samples came from an open-label, multicenter, first-in-human phase I dose-escalation trial of ivuxolimab. Adults with locally advanced or metastatic melanoma, renal cell, hepatocellular, or head and neck squamous cell carcinoma were enrolled in the trial. CD4+ and CD8+ T cells were sorted separately from peripheral blood before TCR sequencing.

The chain links TRBV21-1 with TRBJ1-1. TRBV21-1 is marked as a pseudogene. Source: CD4+ or CD8+ T cells sorted from blood, taken in a trial of the OX40 agonist ivuxolimab. This clonotype originated in an adult with an advanced solid tumor such as melanoma, head and neck, liver or kidney cancer. The DNA reads TGTGCCAGCAGCGACCCAGTTGATGAAGCTTTCTTT. Its translation is CASSDPVDEAFF.